These T cell receptor beta chains were read from a single sample in a study of post-analysis software for immune sequencing data. TCRdb fed the PCR reads into MiXCR, producing one record per CDR3 protein. Of about 810,000 distinct CDR3 sequences in the sample, approximately 50% are singletons; the top ten hold 4% to 5.5%. The sequenced material came from blood. The receptors originated from a girl under 18 with multiple sclerosis. CDR3s include the opening cysteine and the closing phenylalanine or tryptophan. Each record gives: D gene, CDR3 length, V gene, CDR3 protein. The D gene is left open where the match is weak.

D: TRBD1
length: 13
V: TRBV6-6
CDR3: CASSYLDRGIAFF

D: NA
length: 17
V: TRBV12-3/TRBV12-4
CDR3: CASSQLLSRDTPYEQYF

D: NA
length: 16
V: TRBV7-2
CDR3: CASSLVERRGGYGYTF

D: NA
length: 14
V: TRBV12-3/TRBV12-4
CDR3: CASSLLGAGYEQYF

D: NA
length: 13
V: TRBV20-1
CDR3: CSAKRVDNSPLHF

D: TRBD2
length: 17
V: TRBV7-2
CDR3: CASSLGTSGSGRETQYF

D: NA
length: 15
V: TRBV29-1
CDR3: CSVVRGPGDPYEQYF

D: NA
length: 14
V: TRBV29-1
CDR3: CSVLPGALNGGYTF

D: TRBD1
length: 16
V: TRBV6-6
CDR3: CASSASGTGIANEQFF

D: TRBD2
length: 15
V: TRBV20-1
CDR3: CSARWANSGGYEQYF

D: NA
length: 17
V: TRBV12-3/TRBV12-4
CDR3: CASSPLFQGKGAYEQYF

D: TRBD1
length: 17
V: TRBV15
CDR3: CATSRTPGQGAYSGYTF

D: TRBD2
length: 14
V: TRBV20-1
CDR3: CSAPRRSGSYEQYF

D: NA
length: 13
V: TRBV7-2
CDR3: CASSLAEYETQYF

D: TRBD2
length: 16
V: TRBV11-2
CDR3: CASSHKLAGGQDTQYF

D: NA
length: 14
V: TRBV7-2
CDR3: CASSLAVRAYGYTF

D: NA
length: 16
V: TRBV7-9
CDR3: CASSPVRAVYNYGYTF

D: NA
length: 15
V: TRBV15
CDR3: CATSSSILSYNEQFF

D: TRBD1
length: 15
V: TRBV12-3/TRBV12-4
CDR3: CASSRTGSYNSPLHF

D: TRBD1
length: 14
V: TRBV7-9
CDR3: CASSSDRGGYEQYF

D: NA
length: 14
V: TRBV27
CDR3: CASTLLNGDNEQFF

D: NA
length: 19
V: TRBV29-1
CDR3: CSVEDPGRGRLAGQETQYF

D: NA
length: 14
V: TRBV7-6
CDR3: CASRSGGMGTEAFF

D: NA
length: 15
V: TRBV20-1
CDR3: CSAPEGSRRYNEQFF

D: TRBD1
length: 15
V: TRBV2
CDR3: CASSGRLDRDYGYTF

D: NA
length: 14
V: TRBV18
CDR3: CASSPARPPNEQFF

D: NA
length: 13
V: TRBV5-1
CDR3: CASHPGGENEQFF

D: TRBD2
length: 15
V: TRBV3-1
CDR3: CASSQERLAGNEQFF

D: TRBD2
length: 15
V: TRBV9
CDR3: CASSAGPGGTYEQYF

D: TRBD1
length: 15
V: TRBV5-1
CDR3: CASSLQRGRGEKLFF

D: TRBD1
length: 14
V: TRBV15
CDR3: CATSRENRGETQYF

D: NA
length: 14
V: TRBV5-1
CDR3: CASSIGGMVDEQYF

D: TRBD1
length: 15
V: TRBV5-1
CDR3: CASSRDRVDSYEQYF

D: TRBD2
length: 15
V: TRBV7-2
CDR3: CASSLVAGGPETQYF

D: TRBD2
length: 14
V: TRBV29-1
CDR3: CSAASGPSGGEQYF

D: TRBD2
length: 19
V: TRBV7-2
CDR3: CASSLVIAGGPSLGHEQFF

D: TRBD2
length: 16
V: TRBV7-3
CDR3: CASSPSTSGSYNEQFF

D: TRBD2
length: 17
V: TRBV4-1
CDR3: CASSQGSLAGVEETQYF

D: NA
length: 16
V: TRBV21-1
CDR3: CASSTLKPGEPYEQYF